The 5 T cell receptor beta chains below come from one sample, sequenced in a study of T cells in Graves' hyperthyroidism and ophthalmopathy. Amplification of TCR beta CDR3 regions was performed using RNA transcripts as template. The TCR CDR3 first-round RT-PCR relied on the HTBI primer set. In TCRdb, the multiplex PCR reads were re-called with MiXCR into one record per CDR3 protein. This table has approximately 400,000 distinct CDR3 sequences, about 18% appearing once. Sequenced material: blood. These receptors all stem from a woman in her late teens or twenties with Graves' hyperthyroidism.

V usage is TRBV7-9 and J usage is TRBJ2-5; D call uncertain. The length of the CDR3 is 14 residues. V lost 1 base to trimming and J lost 3 bases, with 9 bases between them. In germline, CDR1 is SEHNR, CDR2 FQNEAQ (reference sequence). The CDR3 loop reads CASSLVVSKETQYF. Written as DNA, the CDR3 is TGTGCCAGCAGCTTAGTAGTTTCCAAAGAGACCCAGTACTTC.

The chain carries TRBV3-1 and TRBJ1-6; D not resolved. Trimming took 1 base from V and 7 from J, leaving 5 bases between them. The germline V gene encodes CDR1 LGHDT and CDR2 YNNKEL (reference sequence). This CDR3 region has 13 residues. CDR3: CASSQGENSPLHF. The CDR3 DNA is TGTGCCAGCAGCCAAGGCGAAAATTCACCCCTCCACTTT. The complete variable domain, with remaining parts taken from reference TRBV3-1 and TRBJ1-6, reads DTAVSQTPKYLVTQMGNDKSIKCEQNLGHDTMYWYKQDSKKFLKIMFSYNNKELIINETVPNRFSPKSPDKAHLNLHINSLELGDSAVYFCASSQGENSPLHFGNGTRLTVT.

This clonotype was counted ten times or more. The V gene is TRBV24-1, the J gene TRBJ2-7; D call uncertain. The germline gives CDR1 KGHDR, CDR2 SFDVKD. The CDR3 sequence is 14 residues long. With 9 bases removed from V and 2 bases from J, the gap between germline ends came to 16 bases. As DNA, the CDR3 is TGTGCCACCTCCTCCGGCAGGAGACCCTACGAGCAGTACTTC. This encodes CATSSGRRPYEQYF.

This clonotype has a count of ten or more. V and J are TRBV12-3 or TRBV12-4 and TRBJ2-2; TRBD1 agrees at 7 bases. With 3 bases clipped from V and 15 bases from J, the junction kept 7 bases outside the gene matches. CDR3 size: 12 residues. DNA for the CDR3: TGTGCCAGCAGTTTTGGGACAGAACGGTTGTTTTTT. Its protein product is CASSFGTERLFF.

This clonotype was observed at least ten times. This rearrangement joins TRBV9 to TRBJ1-2; 7 nucleotides agree with TRBD1. The CDR3 totals 14 residues. In germline, CDR1 is SGDLS, CDR2 YYNGEE. Trimming removed 6 bases from V and 3 bases from J; junction bases left unmatched: 8. The CDR3 nucleotides read TGTGCCAGCACAAGAGGGGGCAAGTACTATGGCTACACCTTC. Translating it yields CASTRGGKYYGYTF.